The 26 T cell receptor beta chains reported below all come from one sample, sequenced in a study of control samples from healthy donors and cancer patients. Generated by immunoSEQ multiplex PCR, the TCRdb table keeps only in-frame clones and is missing some. The profile shows about 110,000 clones, approximately 83% of them singletons. The sample consisted of blood. The receptors here all came from a woman aged 45-60 years in good health.

This clone came up once. The CDR3 loop is CDGQEYQPQHF. CDR3 DNA sequence: TGTGACGGACAGGAGTATCAGCCCCAGCATTTT. The gene calls are TRBV28 and TRBJ1-5, with 7 bases that match TRBD1. Germline CDR1 is MDHEN and CDR2 is SYDVKM. The CDR3 length is 11 residues.

The chain has TRBV7-3 and TRBJ2-2, with a tentative D call TRBD2 (6 bases). Trimming removed 5 bases at V and 0 bases at J, with 19 bases between. The CDR3 is 18 amino acids. Germline CDR1 and CDR2: SGHTA and FQGTGA. The CDR3 DNA reads as TGTGCCAGCAGCACCCGACATGACGGGAGAGCGAACACCGGGGAGCTGTTTTTT. This encodes CASSTRHDGRANTGELFF. Full variable domain (rest looked up from reference TRBV7-3 and TRBJ2-2): GAGVSQTPSNKVTEKGKYVELRCDPISGHTALYWYRQSLGQGPEFLIYFQGTGAADDSGLPNDRFFAVRPEGSVSTLKIQRTERGDSAVYLCASSTRHDGRANTGELFFGEGSRLTVL.

This chain links TRBV2 with TRBJ2-2; D ambiguous. This CDR3 comprises 14 residues. V lost 2 bases and J lost 6, with 10 bases in between. Germline V CDR1 and CDR2: SNHLY, FYNNEI. The CDR3 region is CASSELGFSGELFF. DNA for the CDR3: TGTGCCAGCAGTGAACTAGGGTTCTCCGGGGAGCTGTTTTTT.

J is TRBJ1-6 and V is TRBV27, with TRBD1 as a possible D gene (5 bases). CDR1 MNHEY and CDR2 SMNVEV come from the germline V gene (reference sequence). Between the trimmed V and J ends, which lost 6 bases and 0 bases, there was a span of 9 bases. The CDR3 spans 15 residues. Here the CDR3 reads CASSRDSSYNSPLHF. The CDR3, as DNA: TGTGCCAGCAGCAGGGATAGCTCCTATAATTCACCCCTCCACTTT.

V usage is TRBV13 and J usage is TRBJ1-2; no firm D call. The CDR3 has 13 residues. Germline assignment: CDR1 PRHDT and CDR2 FYEKMQ (reference sequence). Trimming removed 0 bases from V and 8 bases from J, with 10 bases in between. The CDR3 DNA is TGTGCCAGCAGCTTAGGACAGCTTGTAGGCTACACCTTC. Protein: CASSLGQLVGYTF.

This chain links TRBV6-2 or TRBV6-3 with TRBJ1-1, with TRBD1 as a possible D gene (6 bases). The CDR3 spans 16 residues. Germline V CDR1 and CDR2: MNHEY, SVGEGT. V lost 2 bases and J 5 bases, leaving 18 bases between the germline ends. The DNA for the CDR3 is TGTGCCAGCAGTTACGCGGGGGCAGGCCGGGGGACTGAAGCTTTCTTT. As protein: CASSYAGAGRGTEAFF.

The V gene is TRBV10-3, the J gene TRBJ1-5; D uncertain. The V end was cut by 3 bases, the J end by 2 bases, with 8 bases between. Per germline, CDR1 ENHRY and CDR2 SYGVKD. The CDR3 length is 14 residues. CDR3 region: CAISDREGNQPQHF. In nucleotides, the CDR3 is TGTGCCATCAGTGACCGGGAGGGCAATCAGCCCCAGCATTTT.

V gene TRBV5-5 combines with J gene TRBJ1-5, with 9 bases aligning to TRBD1. V shed 5 bases and J 1 base; nucleotides not matched to a gene: 16. Germline CDR1 and CDR2: SGHKS and YYEKEE (reference sequence). This CDR3 region has 19 residues. CDR3 in DNA: TGTGCCAGCAGTTCTACATTCCGGGACAGGGTAGTCAGCAATCAGCCCCAGCATTTT. It specifies CASSSTFRDRVVSNQPQHF.

This chain joins TRBV27 and TRBJ1-1, with D possibly being TRBD1 (6 bases). V lost 6 bases, J lost 1 base, and 21 bases lay in between. This CDR3 is 17 amino acids long. Germline V gene lookup returns CDR1 MNHEY and CDR2 SMNVEV (reference sequence). CDR3 DNA: TGTGCCAGCAGCAGACTAACCTCGGGACAAAGGAACACTGAAGCTTTCTTT. Translation gives CASSRLTSGQRNTEAFF.

The chain is built from TRBV6-5 and TRBJ1-1, with no clear D. Per germline, CDR1 MNHEY and CDR2 SVGAGI. The CDR3 covers 12 residues. V was shortened by 2 bases and J by 6 bases, with 7 bases between the two germline ends. The chain's CDR3 is CASSYAGSEAFF. The CDR3 DNA reads TGTGCCAGCAGTTACGCTGGATCTGAAGCTTTCTTT.

This chain connects TRBV14 to TRBJ2-3, with a tentative D call TRBD1 (6 bases). The V end lost 4 bases, the J end lost 0 bases, and 11 bases lay between the germline ends. Germline CDR1 is SGHDN and CDR2 is FVKESK. CDR3 length: 15 residues. The CDR3 protein is CASSRDTSSTDTQYF. The DNA for the CDR3 is TGTGCCAGCAGCCGGGACACTTCTAGCACAGATACGCAGTATTTT.

The genes are TRBV6-2 or TRBV6-3 and TRBJ1-5; D gene ambiguous. Germline CDR1 MNHEY, CDR2 SVGEGT. The V end was cut by 2 bases, the J end by 3 bases, with 8 bases between. This CDR3 is built from 14 residues. DNA of the CDR3: TGTGCCAGCAGTTACGAGGGTAACAATCAGCCCCAGCATTTT. It yields the protein CASSYEGNNQPQHF.

V gene TRBV6-5 combines with J gene TRBJ2-7; 7 bases map to TRBD1. J was trimmed by 0 bases and V by 7 bases; bases with no gene match: 6. CDR1 is MNHEY, CDR2 SVGAGI, per germline. The CDR3 runs to 14 residues. The CDR3, as DNA: TGTGCCAGCAATATGGACAGGAGCTCCTACGAGCAGTACTTC. Its protein product is CASNMDRSSYEQYF.

The chain recombines TRBV5-6 with TRBJ2-7; TRBD1 agrees at 7 bases. The CDR3 loop spans 14 amino acids. Germline lookup yields CDR1 SGHDT and CDR2 YYEEEE. Losses at the gene ends were 4 bases for V and 3 bases for J; bases not matched to a gene: 7. DNA for the CDR3: TGTGCCAGCAGCGAGGACAGGACTTTCTACGAGCAGTACTTC. This sequence encodes CASSEDRTFYEQYF. Filled out from reference TRBV5-6 and TRBJ2-7, the complete variable domain reads DAGVTQSPTHLIKTRGQQVTLRCSPKSGHDTVSWYQQALGQGPQFIFQYYEEEERQRGNFPDRFSGHQFPNYSSELNVNALLLGDSALYLCASSEDRTFYEQYFGPGTRLTVT.

The J gene is TRBJ1-6, the V gene TRBV29-1, with D tentatively TRBD1 (5 bases). Deletions cut 4 bases from V and 6 bases from J, with 10 bases between. Per the germline V gene, CDR1 is SQVTM and CDR2 is ANQGSEA. The CDR3 contains 13 residues. The CDR3 is CSVAGARNSPLHF. In DNA, the CDR3 is TGCAGCGTTGCCGGGGCCCGTAATTCACCCCTCCACTTT.

This clone was observed a handful of times. The chain couples TRBV19 to TRBJ1-5, with 9 bases matching TRBD1. The V gene end was trimmed by 2 bases and the J gene end by 7 bases; junction bases not matched to a gene: 3. In germline, CDR1 is LNHDA, CDR2 SQIVND (reference sequence). The CDR3 contains 14 residues. CDR3 region: CASSITGGRQPQHF. CDR3 bases: TGTGCCAGTAGTATAACAGGGGGCCGGCAGCCCCAGCATTTT.

The gene calls are TRBV7-9 and TRBJ2-2; no clear D gene. CDR3 length: 13 residues. V was trimmed by 3 bases and J by 7 bases, leaving 9 bases between them. Germline assignment: CDR1 SEHNR and CDR2 FQNEAQ (reference sequence). For the CDR3, the DNA is TGTGCCAGCAGCTTTGGGCTGGACGGGGAGCTGTTTTTT. It yields the protein CASSFGLDGELFF.

The chain couples TRBV7-8 to TRBJ2-1; TRBD1 might be the D (5 bases). V gave up 1 base and J gave up 4 bases, with 11 bases separating them. Germline V CDR1 and CDR2: SGHVS, FQNEAQ. CDR3 length: 15 amino acids. For the CDR3, the DNA is TGTGCCAGCAGCTTAGGCAGGGCGGAGTACAATGAGCAGTTCTTC. Translation gives CASSLGRAEYNEQFF.

The chain uses TRBV2 and TRBJ1-1; D is possibly TRBD1 (5 bases). The CDR3 is 14 residues long. The V gene's germline CDR1 is SNHLY and CDR2 FYNNEI. V lost 6 bases to trimming and J lost 1 base, with 12 bases between them. The chain's CDR3 is CASRIDRENTEAFF. CDR3 in DNA: TGTGCCAGCAGGATAGACAGAGAGAACACTGAAGCTTTCTTT. Drawing the rest from reference TRBV2 and TRBJ1-1, the complete variable domain is EPEVTQTPSHQVTQMGQEVILRCVPISNHLYFYWYRQILGQKVEFLVSFYNNEISEKSEIFDDQFSVERPDGSNFTLKIRSTKLEDSAMYFCASRIDRENTEAFFGQGTRLTVV.

The chain links TRBV13 to TRBJ1-1; 9 positions agree with TRBD1. Germline V gene lookup returns CDR1 PRHDT and CDR2 FYEKMQ (reference sequence). V dropped 1 base and J dropped 10; count of bases not matched to a gene: 4. There are 13 residues in the CDR3. CDR3 nucleotides: TGTGCCAGCAGCTTAGACAGGGGGCGGAGAGCTTTCTTT. It translates to CASSLDRGRRAFF.

A single count supports this clone. The V gene is TRBV7-3, the J gene TRBJ2-1; 9 bases line up with TRBD2. J was trimmed by 6 bases and V by 7 bases; bases with no gene match: 7. The CDR3 is made up of 14 amino acids. The V gene's germline CDR1 is SGHTA and CDR2 FQGTGA. Written as DNA, the CDR3 is TGTGCCAGCACCCCCGGGCGGGGGGGCAATGAGCAGTTCTTC. Translation gives CASTPGRGGNEQFF.

The rearrangement links TRBV19 to TRBJ1-1; D is perhaps TRBD1 (6 bases). Germline CDR1 LNHDA, CDR2 SQIVND (reference sequence). V shed 7 bases and J shed 4 bases, with 13 bases lying between them. There are 13 residues in the CDR3. The CDR3 bases are TGTGCCAGTACCGGGACATGGGCCACTGAAGCTTTCTTT. It yields the protein CASTGTWATEAFF.

The V call is TRBV5-6, the J call TRBJ1-2; 9 positions match TRBD1. The CDR3 sequence is 15 residues long. CDR1 is SGHDT, CDR2 YYEEEE, per germline. The V and J ends lost 4 bases and 4 bases, in that order; junction bases with no gene match: 8. CDR3 protein: CASSPVDRGGYGYTF. CDR3 in DNA: TGTGCCAGCAGCCCCGTCGACAGGGGGGGCTATGGCTACACCTTC.

CDR3 sequence reads: CASSQVLGWQETQYF. In nucleotides, the CDR3 is TGTGCCAGCAGCCAGGTGCTAGGGTGGCAAGAGACCCAGTACTTC. The rearrangement joins TRBV3-1 (or the pseudogene TRBV3-2) to TRBJ2-5; no definite D call. V lost 3 bases and J lost 2, with 13 bases in between. Germline loops: CDR1 LGHDT, CDR2 YNNKEL (reference sequence). This CDR3 contains 15 residues.

The gene calls are TRBV28 and TRBJ1-2; 7 nucleotides agree with TRBD1. Per germline, CDR1 MDHEN and CDR2 SYDVKM. V lost 6 bases and J lost 6; bases outside the gene matches: 16. The CDR3 loop spans 16 amino acids. Here the CDR3 DNA reads TGTGCCAGCAGCCGGGACAGAAAAAAGGGCATGGATGGCTACACCTTC. It codes for CASSRDRKKGMDGYTF.

The rearrangement links TRBV4-2 to TRBJ1-3; D is uncertain. The V and J ends lost 0 bases and 0 bases respectively, with 15 bases between them. CDR1 is LGHNA and CDR2 is YNFKEQ in the germline V gene. The CDR3 extends over 18 amino acids. In DNA form, the CDR3 reads TGTGCCAGCAGCCAAGAGGGTACGGCCGGCTTCTCTGGAAACACCATATATTTT. This sequence encodes CASSQEGTAGFSGNTIYF.